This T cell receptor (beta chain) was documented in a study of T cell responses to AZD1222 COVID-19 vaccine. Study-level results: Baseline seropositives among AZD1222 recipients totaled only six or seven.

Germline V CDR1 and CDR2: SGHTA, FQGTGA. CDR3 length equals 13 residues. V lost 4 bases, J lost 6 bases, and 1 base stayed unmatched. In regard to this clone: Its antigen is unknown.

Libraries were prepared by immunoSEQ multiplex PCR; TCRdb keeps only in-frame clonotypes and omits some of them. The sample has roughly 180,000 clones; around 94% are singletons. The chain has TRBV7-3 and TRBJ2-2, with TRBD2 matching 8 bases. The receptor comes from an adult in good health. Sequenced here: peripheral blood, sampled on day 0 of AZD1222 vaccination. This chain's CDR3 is CASSSGLAGELFF. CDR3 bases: TGTGCCAGCAGCTCGGGACTAGCCGGGGAGCTGTTTTTT.